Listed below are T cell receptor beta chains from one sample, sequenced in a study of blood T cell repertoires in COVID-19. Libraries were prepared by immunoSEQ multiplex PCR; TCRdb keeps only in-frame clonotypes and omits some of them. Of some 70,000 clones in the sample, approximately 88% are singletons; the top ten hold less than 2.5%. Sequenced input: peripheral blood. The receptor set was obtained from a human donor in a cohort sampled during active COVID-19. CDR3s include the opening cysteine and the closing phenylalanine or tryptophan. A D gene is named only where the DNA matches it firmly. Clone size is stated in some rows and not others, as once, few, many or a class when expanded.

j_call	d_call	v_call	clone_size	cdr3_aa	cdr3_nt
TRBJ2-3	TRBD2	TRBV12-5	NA	CASAREGTTDTQYF	TGTGCTAGTGCGCGGGAGGGAACCACAGATACGCAGTATTTT
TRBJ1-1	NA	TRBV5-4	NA	CASSLAEENTEAFF	TGTGCCAGCAGCCTGGCGGAGGAGAACACTGAAGCTTTCTTT
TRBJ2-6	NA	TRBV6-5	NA	CASRWTAGANVLTF	TGTGCCAGCAGGTGGACAGCTGGGGCCAACGTCCTGACTTTC
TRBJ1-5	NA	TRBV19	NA	CASTRRGVLQPQHF	TGTGCCAGTACGAGGAGGGGAGTCTTGCAGCCCCAGCATTTT
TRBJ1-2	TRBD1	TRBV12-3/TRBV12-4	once	CASTRGRFYGYTF	TGTGCCAGCACCAGGGGGCGATTCTATGGCTACACCTTC
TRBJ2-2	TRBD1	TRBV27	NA	CASRTDRDSLTGELFF	TGTGCCAGCCGAACGGACCGGGACAGCCTCACCGGGGAGCTGTTTTTT
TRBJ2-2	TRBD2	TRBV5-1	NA	CASSPLAGEGTGELFF	TGCGCCAGCAGCCCTCTAGCGGGAGAGGGAACCGGGGAGCTGTTTTTT
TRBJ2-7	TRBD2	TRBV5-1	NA	CASRKTSGGSYEQYF	TGCGCCAGCCGCAAAACTAGCGGGGGGTCCTACGAGCAGTACTTC
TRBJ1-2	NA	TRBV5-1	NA	CASSTGQSNYGYTF	TGCGCCAGCAGCACGGGACAATCTAACTATGGCTACACCTTC
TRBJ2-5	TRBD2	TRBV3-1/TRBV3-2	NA	CASSHPSGLAGGTETQYF	TGTGCCAGCAGCCACCCGAGTGGCCTAGCGGGAGGTACGGAGACCCAGTACTTC
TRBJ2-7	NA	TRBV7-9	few	CASSLAGGQSYEGQYF	TGTGCCAGCAGCTTAGCGGGGGGACAGAGCTACGAAGGGCAGTACTTC
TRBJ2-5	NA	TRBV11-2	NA	CASSPGVETQYF	TGTGCCAGCAGCCCGGGGGTGGAGACCCAGTACTTC